Listed below are T cell receptor beta chains from one sample, sequenced in a study of shared clonotypes between healthy human individuals. TCRdb's copy holds only in-frame clones and misses some; the assay was immunoSEQ multiplex PCR. There are over 2,000,000 clones in the sample; 85% to 95% occur only once, and more than 1.5% lies in the top ten. Sequences were obtained from naive CD8+ T cells from PBMCs. These receptors were taken from a man aged 18-30 years in good health. Some clones in this sample may be carry-over from other donors' samples. Each CDR3 is given without its conserved first and last residue. D genes are given only for firm matches.

D: NA; J: TRBJ1-5; V: TRBV6-6; CDR3: ASSYSRGYSNQPQH
D: NA; J: TRBJ2-5; V: TRBV5-4; CDR3: ASSLGDGGETQY
D: TRBD1; J: TRBJ2-7; V: TRBV15; CDR3: ATSTGQGEGEQY
D: NA; J: TRBJ2-1; V: TRBV9; CDR3: ASSAGAAYNEQF
D: NA; J: TRBJ2-7; V: TRBV2; CDR3: ASSPRDPSYEQY
D: TRBD2; J: TRBJ2-1; V: TRBV5-1; CDR3: ASSMTSGAYNEQF
D: NA; J: TRBJ2-5; V: TRBV9; CDR3: ASSERDAPRKGQY
D: TRBD1; J: TRBJ2-7; V: TRBV6-1; CDR3: ASSAGTAYEQY
D: NA; J: TRBJ2-1; V: TRBV7-9; CDR3: ASSSPGRAEQF
D: NA; J: TRBJ2-7; V: TRBV2; CDR3: ASNGDSEQY
D: NA; J: TRBJ1-1; V: TRBV19; CDR3: ASQLGFGTEAF
D: NA; J: TRBJ1-1; V: TRBV9; CDR3: ASSTGGATEAF
D: NA; J: TRBJ1-1; V: TRBV6-6; CDR3: ASSLGQYTEAF
D: NA; J: TRBJ1-2; V: TRBV9; CDR3: ASSAYPYGYT
D: TRBD2; J: TRBJ2-1; V: TRBV4-3; CDR3: ASSQTRTSGRAHEQF
D: TRBD1; J: TRBJ1-1; V: TRBV7-9; CDR3: ASRTTGGGTEAF